The 32 T cell receptor beta chains in this list originate from one sample, sequenced in a study of CD8 T cells in Susac syndrome. RNA was extracted with the RNeasy kit, and a quantity of roughly 0.45 to 1 ug was reverse transcribed using random hexamers. TCRdb redid the calling of the immunoSEQ multiplex PCR reads with MiXCR, one entry per CDR3 protein. This sample yields about 290,000 distinct CDR3 sequences, of which around 85% are seen a single time; 0.2% to 0.25% belongs to the top ten. Sequencing was done on a sample of CD8+ T cells from PBMCs. These receptors all stem from a human donor with multiple sclerosis.

This rearrangement joins TRBV28 to TRBJ1-3, with 7 bases matching TRBD1. The CDR3 is 17 amino acids. Germline values: CDR1 MDHEN, CDR2 SYDVKM. The V gene end was trimmed by 10 bases and the J gene end by 4 bases; junction bases not matched to a gene: 19. Here the CDR3 DNA reads TGTGCCAACAGGTACCCCGGGACAGCGAATTCCGGAAACACCATATATTTT. Protein product: CANRYPGTANSGNTIYF. Looking up the rest from reference TRBV28 and TRBJ1-3 gives the full variable domain: DVKVTQSSRYLVKRTGEKVFLECVQDMDHENMFWYRQDPGLGLRLIYFSYDVKMKEKGDIPEGYSVSREKKERFSLILESASTNQTSMYLCANRYPGTANSGNTIYFGEGSWLTVV.

There are a few counts of this clonotype. This chain joins TRBV7-9 and TRBJ2-7; D is unclear. The CDR3 sequence is 12 residues long. Trimming took off 5 bases at V and 2 bases at J, with 7 bases between the two ends. Germline V gene sequence: CDR1 SEHNR, CDR2 FQNEAQ (reference sequence). CDR3 nucleotides: TGTGCCAGCAGCCGAAGTCCCTACGAGCAGTACTTC. The encoded protein is CASSRSPYEQYF. The full variable domain, with the rest looked up from reference TRBV7-9 and TRBJ2-7, is DTGVSQNPRHKITKRGQNVTFRCDPISEHNRLYWYRQTLGQGPEFLTYFQNEAQLEKSRLLSDRFSAERPKGSFSTLEIQRTEQGDSAMYLCASSRSPYEQYFGPGTRLTVT.

The chain recombines TRBV7-9 with TRBJ2-3; a weak D match, TRBD2 (5 bases). The CDR3 has 18 amino acids. Trimming cost V 7 bases and J 4 bases, with 27 bases left between them. Germline CDR1 is SEHNR and CDR2 is FQNEAQ (reference sequence). Here the CDR3 reads CASTRPAPRTGFPDTQYF. The CDR3 DNA reads as TGTGCCAGCACCCGACCCGCCCCGCGGACTGGGTTCCCAGATACGCAGTATTTT.

The J gene is TRBJ2-7, the V gene TRBV30; TRBD2 agrees at 8 bases. V lost 0 bases to trimming and J lost 0 bases; unmatched junction nucleotides: 4. CDR3 length equals 15 residues. Per germline, CDR1 GTSNPN and CDR2 SVGIG (reference sequence). Written as DNA, the CDR3 is TGTGCCTGGAGTGTACTAGCGGCACGCTCCTACGAGCAGTACTTC. Translating it yields CAWSVLAARSYEQYF.

This clonotype came up once. The J gene is TRBJ2-4, the V gene TRBV4-2; TRBD2 aligns across 8 bases. The trim removed 2 bases at V and 7 bases at J, leaving 10 bases unmatched. The CDR3 has 16 amino acids. The germline V gene has CDR1 LGHNA and CDR2 YNFKEQ. The CDR3: CASSQSSSGTSNIQYF. CDR3 nucleotide sequence: TGTGCCAGCAGCCAATCTTCTTCCGGGACTAGTAACATTCAGTACTTC.

This clonotype was seen just once. The chain is built from TRBV13 and TRBJ2-7; D gene unclear. The V gene's germline CDR1 is PRHDT and CDR2 FYEKMQ (reference sequence). The CDR3 spans 15 residues. Between the trimmed V and J ends, which lost 2 bases and 2 bases, there was a span of 13 bases. The CDR3 nucleotides are TGTGCCAGCAGCTTACGTCTCGCAAGTACCTACGAGCAGTACTTC. Translating it yields CASSLRLASTYEQYF.

The CDR3 bases are TGTGCCATCAGTGAAGGTGGAGGAGTGTTTGGCTACACCTTC. It yields the protein CAISEGGGVFGYTF. The genes are TRBV10-3 and TRBJ1-2; no definite D call. V was cut by 3 bases and J by 7 bases, with 15 bases left in between. Germline V gene sequence: CDR1 ENHRY, CDR2 SYGVKD. This CDR3 spans 14 amino acids.

This clonotype came up once. This chain uses TRBV4-3 with TRBJ2-3; weak D call: TRBD2 (6 bases). The length of the CDR3 is 14 residues. Trimming took off 0 bases at V and 9 bases at J, with 13 bases between the two ends. The germline gives CDR1 LGHNA, CDR2 YSLEER. CDR3 sequence (DNA): TGCGCCAGCAGCCAAGATCGGGCTAGCGTAACGCAGTATTTT. It specifies CASSQDRASVTQYF.

V gene TRBV19 combines with J gene TRBJ1-5, with no clear D. The CDR3 is made up of 16 amino acids. V lost 2 bases and J lost 2, with 13 bases in between. Per the germline V gene, CDR1 is LNHDA and CDR2 is SQIVND (reference sequence). The CDR3 DNA reads TGTGCCAGTAGTATATCCCGGACCCAGGGCAATCAGCCCCAGCATTTT. Amino acid sequence: CASSISRTQGNQPQHF.

The chain joins TRBV28 to TRBJ2-7, with 7 nucleotides matching TRBD1. Germline CDR1 reads MDHEN; CDR2 reads SYDVKM. The CDR3 consists of 13 residues. The V segment lost 3 bases and the J segment 3 bases; nucleotides outside the gene matches: 2. CDR3 residues: CASSLGQHYEQYF. The CDR3 DNA reads as TGTGCCAGCAGTTTGGGACAGCACTACGAGCAGTACTTC.

This chain connects TRBV15 to TRBJ2-1; D gene unclear. V was clipped by 9 bases and J by 6 bases, with 15 bases between them. The CDR3 has 13 residues. The V gene's germline CDR1 is LNHNV and CDR2 YYDKDF (reference sequence). The CDR3 DNA is TGTGCCACTCAGCCGGGCAATTCCAATGAGCAGTTCTTC. This sequence encodes CATQPGNSNEQFF.

The chain is built from TRBV28 and TRBJ2-5; 9 bases map to TRBD1. CDR1 is MDHEN and CDR2 is SYDVKM in the germline V gene. Germline trimming cut 5 bases from V and 5 bases from J; bases unmatched to any gene: 6. The CDR3 consists of 14 residues. CDR3 nucleotide sequence: TGTGCCAGCAGTCCCGGGACAGGGTGGGAGACCCAGTACTTC. Translating gives CASSPGTGWETQYF.

The rearrangement uses TRBV7-3 and TRBJ2-7; 10 bases agree with TRBD2. V lost 4 bases and J lost 4; bases outside the gene matches: 4. Germline CDR1 reads SGHTA; CDR2 reads FQGTGA. This CDR3 is built from 14 residues. CDR3 nucleotide sequence: TGTGCCAGCAGCTCTAGCGGGGGACTTTACGAGCAGTACTTC. It is translated as CASSSSGGLYEQYF. Together with reference TRBV7-3 and TRBJ2-7, the CDR3 gives the full variable domain: GAGVSQTPSNKVTEKGKYVELRCDPISGHTALYWYRQSLGQGPEFLIYFQGTGAADDSGLPNDRFFAVRPEGSVSTLKIQRTERGDSAVYLCASSSSGGLYEQYFGPGTRLTVT.

The chain joins TRBV29-1 to TRBJ1-1; possibly TRBD1 for D (5 bases). Germline V lookup: CDR1 SQVTM, CDR2 ANQGSEA. This CDR3 region has 11 residues. In DNA, the CDR3 is TGCAGTGCCGCAGGGAGAACTGAAGCTTTCTTT. It yields the protein CSAAGRTEAFF. Full variable domain (missing parts from reference TRBV29-1 and TRBJ1-1): SAVISQKPSRDICQRGTSLTIQCQVDSQVTMMFWYRQQPGQSLTLIATANQGSEATYESGFVIDKFPISRPNLTFSTLTVSNMSPEDSSIYLCSAAGRTEAFFGQGTRLTVV.

This clonotype was detected only once. The J gene is TRBJ1-2, the V gene TRBV7-2, with a weak D call TRBD1 (6 bases). The CDR3 consists of 13 residues. Germline V gene data show CDR1 as SGHTA and CDR2 as FQGNSA. The germline V and J ends were trimmed by 2 bases and 10 bases, with 14 bases remaining between them. CDR3 in amino acids: CASSLSRGWPYTF. CDR3 nucleotides: TGTGCCAGCAGCTTAAGCAGGGGTTGGCCCTACACCTTC. The full variable domain, in which reference TRBV7-2 and TRBJ1-2 provide the parts outside the CDR3, is GAGVSQSPSNKVTEKGKDVELRCDPISGHTALYWYRQSLGQGLEFLIYFQGNSAPDKSGLPSDRFSAERTGGSVSTLTIQRTQQEDSAVYLCASSLSRGWPYTFGSGTRLTVV.

The rearrangement links TRBV20-1 to TRBJ2-1, with D possibly called TRBD1 or TRBD2 (6 bases each). Per the germline V gene, CDR1 is DFQATT and CDR2 is SNEGSKA (reference sequence). V shed 1 base and J shed 5 bases, with 18 bases lying between them. CDR3 length equals 16 residues. CDR3 in amino acids: CSARAYRGPGNNEQFF. The CDR3 nucleotides are TGCAGTGCTAGAGCTTATCGGGGGCCCGGGAACAATGAGCAGTTCTTC.

The chain combines TRBV6-1 with TRBJ2-5; D is perhaps TRBD2 (6 bases). CDR1 is MNHNS and CDR2 is SASEGT in the germline V gene. The CDR3 totals 18 residues. The V gene lost 8 bases and the J gene lost 5 bases, with 30 bases spanning the gap. CDR3: CASASYPSGVSGWETQYF. The DNA for the CDR3 is TGTGCCAGCGCGTCTTACCCCTCGGGAGTCTCTGGCTGGGAGACCCAGTACTTC.

This chain connects TRBV6-6 to TRBJ1-2; tentative D call: TRBD1 (5 bases). This CDR3 comprises 15 residues. Per germline, CDR1 MNHNY and CDR2 SVGAGI (reference sequence). V was pared by 2 bases and J by 1 base, with 11 bases between. The CDR3, as DNA: TGTGCCAGCAGTTACGTCTCGGGACTTAACTATGGCTACACCTTC. Translated, it gives CASSYVSGLNYGYTF.

The genes are TRBV12-3 or TRBV12-4 and TRBJ2-5, with TRBD1 matching over 7 bases. The CDR3 loop spans 15 amino acids. J gave up 4 bases and V 1 base, and 6 bases lay outside the gene matches. CDR3 region: CASSLESRGRETQYF. The CDR3, as DNA: TGTGCCAGCAGTTTAGAATCAAGGGGGCGAGAGACCCAGTACTTC.

V and J are TRBV4-3 and TRBJ2-2, with D tentatively TRBD1 or TRBD2 (6 bases each). CDR1 and CDR2 from the germline V gene are LGHNA and YSLEER. The CDR3 extends over 17 amino acids. V lost 0 bases to trimming and J lost 5 bases, with 16 bases between them. As DNA, the CDR3 is TGCGCCAGCAGCCAAGAGGGGCAGGGGACTCGGACCGGGGAGCTGTTTTTT. It is translated as CASSQEGQGTRTGELFF.

This chain joins TRBV28 and TRBJ2-7; D might be TRBD1 (5 bases). Germline assignment: CDR1 MDHEN and CDR2 SYDVKM. The CDR3 sequence is 15 residues long. V was shortened by 5 bases and J by 3 bases, with 17 bases between the two germline ends. This CDR3 is CASSVSTATYYEQYF. The DNA of the CDR3 is TGTGCCAGCAGTGTCTCGACAGCTACTTACTACGAGCAGTACTTC.

The chain recombines TRBV2 with TRBJ1-1; D is uncertain. The CDR3 loop spans 14 amino acids. Germline V gene sequence: CDR1 SNHLY, CDR2 FYNNEI. V lost 6 bases to trimming and J lost 2 bases, with 13 bases between them. The CDR3 here is CASSWALVNTEAFF. In DNA form, the CDR3 reads TGTGCCAGCAGCTGGGCCTTGGTTAACACTGAAGCTTTCTTT.

The sample holds a few counts of this clonotype. The gene calls are TRBV3-1 and TRBJ2-7, with D possibly called TRBD1 or TRBD2 (5 bases each). Germline V gene sequence: CDR1 LGHDT, CDR2 YNNKEL (reference sequence). The CDR3 has 15 residues. Trimming pared 1 base from V and 1 base from J, leaving 11 bases between. CDR3 nucleotide sequence: TGTGCCAGCAGCCAAGCCGGGGACGGTTCCTACGAGCAGTACTTC. Its translation is CASSQAGDGSYEQYF.

The V gene is TRBV24-1, the J gene TRBJ2-3, with 7 bases identical to TRBD2. With 4 bases clipped from V and 4 bases from J, the junction kept 10 bases outside the gene matches. CDR1 and CDR2 (germline): KGHDR, SFDVKD. CDR3 length equals 16 residues. CDR3 DNA sequence: TGTGCCACCAGTGAGCGGGACTATACTAATCCAGATACGCAGTATTTT. Amino acids: CATSERDYTNPDTQYF.

The V gene is TRBV29-1, the J gene TRBJ2-3, with 7 positions matching TRBD2. Germline lookup yields CDR1 SQVTM and CDR2 ANQGSEA. The V gene end was trimmed by 4 bases and the J gene end by 0 bases; junction bases not matched to a gene: 7. The CDR3 loop spans 15 amino acids. The CDR3 is CSVVYGRTSTDTQYF. CDR3 DNA sequence: TGCAGCGTTGTCTACGGGAGGACTAGCACAGATACGCAGTATTTT.

This clonotype has just one count. The gene calls are TRBV30 and TRBJ2-4; D unclear. The CDR3 runs 14 residues. Germline V lookup: CDR1 GTSNPN, CDR2 SVGIG (reference sequence). Trimming left V 0 bases short and J 0 bases short, with 6 bases between. The CDR3 coding sequence is TGTGCCTGGAGTGTACGGTTAGCCAAAAACATTCAGTACTTC. Protein product: CAWSVRLAKNIQYF.

Remarks on this clonotype: The germline gene is not matched at one end of the junction; a read error may be the cause. The V and J genes are TRBV7-7 and TRBJ2-1; the D gene is possibly TRBD2 (5 bases). This CDR3 has 17 amino acids. Germline loops: CDR1 SSHAT, CDR2 FNYEAQ (reference sequence). The CDR3 is CASSWRRPRLSYNEQFF. In nucleotides, the CDR3 is TGTGCTAGCAGCTGGAGGCGCCCAAGGTTGTCCTACAATGAGCAGTTCTTC.

V gene TRBV29-1 combines with J gene TRBJ2-7; TRBD2 matches at 8 bases. V was clipped by 5 bases and J by 2 bases; unmatched bases: 14. Looked up from germline, CDR1 is SQVTM and CDR2 is ANQGSEA. The CDR3 is 16 residues long. DNA for the CDR3: TGCAGCGTTCGCAGCCGGGAGGGCTCGGAACCCTACGAGCAGTACTTC. Protein sequence: CSVRSREGSEPYEQYF.

This chain connects TRBV18 to TRBJ2-7; tentatively, D is TRBD1 (6 bases). This CDR3 comprises 14 residues. Between the trimmed V and J ends, which lost 6 bases and 4 bases, there was a span of 16 bases. From germline, CDR1 is KGHSH and CDR2 LQKENI. The CDR3 DNA reads as TGTGCCAGCTCGCCCGGGACACTCAAATACGAGCAGTACTTC. Its protein product is CASSPGTLKYEQYF.

The gene calls are TRBV27 and TRBJ2-1; 10 nucleotides line up with TRBD2. This CDR3 is built from 15 residues. CDR1 and CDR2 from the germline V gene are MNHEY and SMNVEV (reference sequence). The V and J ends lost 1 base and 13 bases, in that order; junction bases with no gene match: 10. Written as DNA, the CDR3 is TGTGCCAGCAGTTTATTCCCTAGCGGGAGCACGGAACAGTTCTTC. It codes for CASSLFPSGSTEQFF.

This chain joins TRBV28 and TRBJ2-2; D ambiguous. The CDR3 totals 15 residues. The V end was cut by 3 bases, the J end by 5 bases, with 13 bases between. Per germline, CDR1 MDHEN and CDR2 SYDVKM. DNA for the CDR3: TGTGCCAGCAGTTTCATCGTAGGGCGAACCGGGGAGCTGTTTTTT. It translates to CASSFIVGRTGELFF.

The chain couples TRBV27 to TRBJ1-2; 7 bases match TRBD1. Looked up from germline, CDR1 is MNHEY and CDR2 is SMNVEV (reference sequence). The CDR3 totals 16 residues. The V segment lost 6 bases and the J segment 2 bases; nucleotides outside the gene matches: 12. The CDR3 DNA reads as TGTGCCAGCAGGGCCAAACGGGACAGTCTCAACTATGGCTACACCTTC. This encodes CASRAKRDSLNYGYTF.